This TCR beta chain was documented in a study of T cells in Graves' hyperthyroidism and ophthalmopathy. This CDR3 is built from 15 residues. Germline assignment: CDR1 SGDLS and CDR2 YYNGEE. Between the trimmed V and J ends, which lost 2 bases and 5 bases, there was a span of 17 bases. Ten or more counts support this clonotype. The antigen is undetermined. TCR beta CDR3 region amplification was performed from RNA transcripts. The HTBI primer set served for first-round RT-PCR of the TCR CDR3. TCRdb reprocessed the multiplex PCR reads with MiXCR, giving one entry per CDR3 protein. The sample carries a few hundred thousand distinct CDR3 sequences, roughly 20% recorded once. Overall study findings and caveats: A model of 13 V-J pairs discriminated ophthalmopathy from stable hyperthyroidism. Most thyroid clonotypes that were expanded above 0.001 also turned up in blood.

This TCR came from a man in his late teens or twenties with Graves' hyperthyroidism. The sequencing input was blood. The chain employs TRBV9 and TRBJ2-7; perhaps D is TRBD1 or TRBD2 (6 bases each). The CDR3 DNA is TGTGCCAGCAGCGTCGGGGGCAGGGTAGGGAACGAGCAGTACTTC. Encoded protein: CASSVGGRVGNEQYF.